The text below deals with one TCR beta chain. It has no known antigen specificity. Qualities for individual bases were not recorded, and no much larger clone is one base off. The source of the sample is a study of T cell clones after liver transplantation (dated by TCRdb to between 2018 and 2021). About the study as a whole: The samples were obtained from ITN030ST, a randomized trial that attempted immunosuppression withdrawal within 2 years after liver transplantation. Donor-reactive T cell clones were identified by TCRbeta sequencing following a pre-transplant mixed lymphocyte reaction and were subsequently tracked in post-transplant blood. As an antigen-independent comparator for the donor-reactive sequences, third party-reactive TCRbeta sequences from pre-transplant MLRs were identified as well. Of the eight recipients, three were HCV-positive, while the remaining recipients had been transplanted for non-autoimmune, non-viral indications. Until randomization at 12-24 months post-transplant, subjects were given standard immunosuppression, with no induction therapy. Tolerance was defined as complete immunosuppression withdrawal for at least one year with no rise in liver enzymes beyond twice the upper limit of normal. Blood samples were taken pre-transplant, pre-randomization before withdrawal, and post-randomization after full withdrawal or failed withdrawal. The studied cohort comprised 8 liver transplant recipients, 3 classified as tolerant and 5 as non-tolerant.

Frozen genomic DNA underwent high-throughput TCRbeta CDR3 sequencing by immunoSEQ, including PCR amplification, mapping, bias correction and internal controls. On the study's bioinformatics: Only productive rearrangements were retained, and each unique TCRbeta sequence was defined by its CDR3 nucleotide sequence together with its V and J gene. Donor-reactive sequences required at least 5-fold expansion in CFSE-low cells versus unstimulated pre-transplant cells and at least 0.01% frequency. Minimum frequency thresholds were set for each subject based on the unstimulated sample with the lowest template count, ensuring at least 90% detection power. Jensen-Shannon divergence between the top 1000 TCRbeta sequences after and before transplant was used to measure repertoire turnover. Changes in detection of donor-reactive sequences were assessed with two-sided Fisher's exact tests. In its TCRdb copy, this immuneACCESS table keeps in-frame sequences only and misses some clones. Where compared with another copy, unresolved V genes explain less than half of these, and the others have no known cause. For V, J and clone size, that table is used; D and trimming come from the DNA. Present in this sample are around 7,500 clones, roughly 70% of which were seen just once. About 27% of the sample rests with the top ten.

The time point label on this specimen signifies: pre-transplant. Unstimulated PBMCs, after thawing, were stained for CD3, CD4 and CD8 and then FACS-sorted into CD3+CD4+ and CD3+CD8+ populations. Randomization to immunosuppression withdrawal applied to every one of the 8 studied subjects. Genomic DNA was isolated with the Qiagen DNeasy Blood and Tissue Kit. Results the study describes overall, beyond this receptor: Low numbers of available donor cells limited the measurable donor-reactive repertoire in two subjects. Conclusions were preliminary, limited by small, heterogeneous patient numbers and non-standardized post-transplant time points. Once repertoire turnover was taken into account, donor-reactive detection showed a significant reduction for CD4 in 7 of 8 subjects and for CD8 in 8 of 8. Circulating donor-reactive CD4 TCRbeta sequences fell significantly post-transplant in most of the 8 subjects, irrespective of tolerance or HCV status. A greater decline was seen for donor-reactive sequences than for third party-reactive sequences, suggesting partial antigen-specific deletion unrelated to withdrawal success. Since no allograft tissue specimens were available, donor-reactive T cells may have migrated into the graft instead of being deleted.

Its CDR3 holds 14 amino acids, cysteine through phenylalanine. Left in the record is the CDR3 DNA by itself, 42 bases read in frame from the first base. The receptor chain draws on TRBV12-2 and TRBJ1-2; the D call in the table, TRBD1, was not verified against the DNA. TRBV12-2 is classified as a pseudogene. The sequence was collected from a human donor who received a liver transplant. The starting material was CD8+ T cells from blood, obtained before liver transplant. The DNA sequence reads TGTGCAAGTCGCGCGCCGGGACAGGGTAGTGGCTACACCTTC. It translates as CASRAPGQGSGYTF.